Included here is one T cell receptor beta chain sequence, with context. The data were taken from a study of early stage breast cancer tumors. Germline V gene data show CDR1 as SGHTA and CDR2 as FQGNSA. The CDR3 totals 15 residues. V gave up 2 bases and J gave up 6 bases; unmatched junction bases: 10. Profiling relied on immunoSEQ multiplex PCR, and the TCRdb table lists in-frame clones only, not all of them. The profile shows tens of thousands of clones, 65% to 80% of them singletons. The chain has TRBV7-2 and TRBJ2-7, with 7 bases matching TRBD2. Material for sequencing was blood. The sequence came from a person aged 55-75 years with breast cancer. CDR3 nucleotide sequence: TGTGCCAGCAGCTTAATTCAGGGAGGGAAGATCGAGCAGTACTTC. It codes for CASSLIQGGKIEQYF. Complete variable domain (other parts from reference TRBV7-2 and TRBJ2-7): GAGVSQSPSNKVTEKGKDVELRCDPISGHTALYWYRQSLGQGLEFLIYFQGNSAPDKSGLPSDRFSAERTGGSVSTLTIQRTQQEDSAVYLCASSLIQGGKIEQYFGPGTRLTVT.